This is a list of T cell receptor beta chains from one sample in a study of metastatic and nonmetastatic thyroid tumors. TCRdb reprocessed the PCR reads using MiXCR. This sample has fewer than 7,500 clones, with roughly 37% found just once. What was sequenced was tumor tissue. The receptors here all came from a female donor with papillary thyroid cancer or a benign thyroid nodule (not recorded which). Some clones in this sample may be carry-over from other donors' samples. Each CDR3 is given with its conserved first and last residue. The D gene is left open where the match is weak. Size is stated for part of the rows, as once, few or many counts, or as a class when the clone is expanded.

clone_size | d_call | j_call | v_call | cdr3_aa | cdr3_nt
medium-sized | . | TRBJ2-5 | TRBV6-1 | CASSYTGETQYF | TGTGCCAGCAGTTATACGGGGGAGACCCAGTACTTC
. | . | TRBJ2-1 | TRBV12-3/TRBV12-4 | CASSLGALFGSYNEQFF | TGTGCCAGCAGTTTAGGGGCCCTCTTTGGGTCCTACAATGAGCAGTTCTTC
. | . | TRBJ1-2 | TRBV24-1 | CATSGRGVGYGYTF | TGTGCCACCAGTGGGAGAGGGGTCGGCTATGGCTACACCTTC
. | . | TRBJ2-7 | TRBV7-2 | CAISLWAGLKYEQYF | TGTGCCATCAGCTTATGGGCAGGTCTTAAATACGAGCAGTACTTC
. | . | TRBJ1-5 | TRBV2 | CASSGDQGSNQPQHF | TGTGCCAGCAGCGGGGACCAGGGGAGCAATCAGCCCCAGCATTTT
few | TRBD2 | TRBJ2-7 | TRBV28 | CASSRFGSSGNYEQYF | TGTGCCAGCAGTCGATTCGGGTCTAGCGGCAACTACGAGCAGTACTTC
. | . | TRBJ2-3 | TRBV20-1 | CSASWPDLFTDTQYF | TGCAGTGCTAGTTGGCCGGATCTTTTCACAGATACGCAGTATTTT
. | . | TRBJ2-7 | TRBV11-3 | CASSLRRDSQEQYF | TGTGCCAGCAGCTTACGGCGGGACTCCCAGGAGCAGTACTTC
once | . | TRBJ2-5 | TRBV7-9 | CASSTRDTPETQYF | TGTGCCAGCAGCACGAGGGACACACCGGAGACCCAGTACTTC
few | . | TRBJ1-2 | TRBV6-5 | CASSYDSYTF | TGTGCCAGCAGTTACGACAGCTACACCTTC
many | . | TRBJ2-3 | TRBV7-8 | CASSPGLDLRTDTQYF | TGTGCCAGCAGCCCAGGACTCGATCTCCGCACAGATACGCAGTATTTT
. | . | TRBJ1-2 | TRBV2 | CASSGTLNYGYTF | TGTGCCAGCAGTGGGACATTGAACTATGGCTACACCTTC
. | TRBD1 | TRBJ2-3 | TRBV5-1 | CVSQTGVADTQYF | TGCGTCAGCCAAACAGGGGTAGCAGATACGCAGTATTTT
. | TRBD2 | TRBJ2-7 | TRBV20-1 | CSAALPGKREGDEQYF | TGCAGTGCTGCGCTTCCCGGCAAGCGGGAGGGTGACGAGCAGTACTTC
medium-sized | TRBD2 | TRBJ2-1 | TRBV9 | CASSPRAGGAGNEQFF | TGTGCCAGCAGCCCTCGGGCGGGGGGCGCGGGCAATGAGCAGTTCTTC
few | . | TRBJ2-5 | TRBV28 | CASSLSQIQETQYF | TGTGCCAGCAGTTTATCCCAGATACAAGAGACCCAGTACTTC
. | TRBD2 | TRBJ2-2 | TRBV10-3 | CAISESLLAGNTGELFF | TGTGCCATCAGTGAGTCGTTGTTAGCGGGTAACACCGGGGAGCTGTTTTTT
. | TRBD1 | TRBJ2-7 | TRBV20-1 | CSAQVARTGAYEQYF | TGCAGTGCCCAGGTGGCTAGGACAGGGGCCTACGAGCAGTACTTC
. | . | TRBJ1-2 | TRBV7-2 | CASSLQRPHGYTF | TGTGCCAGCAGCTTACAACGGCCACATGGCTACACCTTC
. | . | TRBJ2-3 | TRBV5-1 | CASSLVGHPTDTQYF | TGCGCCAGCAGCTTGGTAGGCCACCCCACAGATACGCAGTATTTT
. | . | TRBJ1-1 | TRBV5-8 | CASSFSGGAGEAFF | TGTGCCAGCAGCTTTTCGGGGGGCGCCGGTGAAGCTTTCTTT
. | TRBD2 | TRBJ2-1 | TRBV7-2 | CASRTTQSGSSPFF | TGTGCCAGCAGGACAACGCAGAGCGGGAGTTCCCCGTTCTTC
. | . | TRBJ1-1 | TRBV20-1 | CSAGVVMVMDTEAFF | TGCAGTGCTGGGGTTGTAATGGTTATGGACACTGAAGCTTTCTTT
. | . | TRBJ1-2 | TRBV9 | CASSVAPTINYGYTF | TGTGCCAGCAGCGTAGCCCCGACTATAAACTATGGCTACACCTTC